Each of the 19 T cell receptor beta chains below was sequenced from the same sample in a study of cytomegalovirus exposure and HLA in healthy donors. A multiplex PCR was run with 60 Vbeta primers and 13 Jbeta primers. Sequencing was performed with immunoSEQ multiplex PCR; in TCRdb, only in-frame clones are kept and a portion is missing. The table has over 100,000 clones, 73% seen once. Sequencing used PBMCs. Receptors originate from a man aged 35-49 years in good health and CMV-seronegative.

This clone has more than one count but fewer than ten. CDR3 in amino acids: CASSEEETGTYEQYF. As DNA, the CDR3 is TGTGCCAGCAGTGAAGAAGAGACAGGGACCTACGAGCAGTACTTC. V usage is TRBV6-1 and J usage is TRBJ2-7, with TRBD1 matching 7 bases. Unmatched junction bases numbered 5, after V lost 1 base and J lost 2 bases. CDR3 length: 15 amino acids. Germline V lookup: CDR1 MNHNS, CDR2 SASEGT.

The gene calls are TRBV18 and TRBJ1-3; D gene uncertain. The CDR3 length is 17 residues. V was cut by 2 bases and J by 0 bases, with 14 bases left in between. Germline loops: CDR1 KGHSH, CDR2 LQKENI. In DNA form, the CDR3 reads TGTGCCAGCTCACCAAGGTCAGGCAAAGTCTCTGGAAACACCATATATTTT. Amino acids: CASSPRSGKVSGNTIYF.

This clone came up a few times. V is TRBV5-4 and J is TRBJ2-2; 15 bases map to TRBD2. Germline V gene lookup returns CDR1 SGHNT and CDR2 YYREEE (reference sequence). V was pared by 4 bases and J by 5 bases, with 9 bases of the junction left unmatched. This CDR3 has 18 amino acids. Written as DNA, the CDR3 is TGTGCCAGCAGCGACCGGACTAGCGGGGGGGCGGATACCGGGGAGCTGTTTTTT. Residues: CASSDRTSGGADTGELFF.

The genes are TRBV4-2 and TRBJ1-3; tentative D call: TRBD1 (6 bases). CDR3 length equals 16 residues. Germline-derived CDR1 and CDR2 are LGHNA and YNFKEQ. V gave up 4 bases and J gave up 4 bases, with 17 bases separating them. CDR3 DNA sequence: TGTGCCAGCAGCCTCCAGGGGCAGGCGTTAGGAAACACCATATATTTT. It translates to CASSLQGQALGNTIYF.

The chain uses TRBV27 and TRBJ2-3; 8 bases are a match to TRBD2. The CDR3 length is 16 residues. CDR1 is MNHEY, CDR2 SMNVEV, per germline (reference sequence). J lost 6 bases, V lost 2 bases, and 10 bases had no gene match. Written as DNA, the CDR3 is TGTGCCAGCAGTTTAAGCGGGGGATCCTTGTGGGATACGCAGTATTTT. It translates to CASSLSGGSLWDTQYF.

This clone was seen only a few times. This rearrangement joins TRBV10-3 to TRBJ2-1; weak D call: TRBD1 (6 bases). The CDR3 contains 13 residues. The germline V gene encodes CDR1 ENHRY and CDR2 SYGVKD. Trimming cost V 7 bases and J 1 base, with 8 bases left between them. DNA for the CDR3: TGTGCCATCACGCAGGGGTCCTACAATGAGCAGTTCTTC. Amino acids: CAITQGSYNEQFF.

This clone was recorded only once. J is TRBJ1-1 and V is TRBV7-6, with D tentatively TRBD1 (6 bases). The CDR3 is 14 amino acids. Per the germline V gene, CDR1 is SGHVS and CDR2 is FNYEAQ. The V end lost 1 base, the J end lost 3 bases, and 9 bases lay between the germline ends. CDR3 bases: TGTGCCAGCAGCTTAGAAGGGGGTTACACTGAAGCTTTCTTT. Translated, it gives CASSLEGGYTEAFF.

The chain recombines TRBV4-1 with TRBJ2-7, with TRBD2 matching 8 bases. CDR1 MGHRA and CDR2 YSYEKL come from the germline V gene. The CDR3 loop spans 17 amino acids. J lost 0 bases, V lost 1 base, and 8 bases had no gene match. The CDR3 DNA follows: TGCGCCAGCAGCCAAGTATCTCGGGGGGGCCTCTCCTACGAGCAGTACTTC. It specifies CASSQVSRGGLSYEQYF.

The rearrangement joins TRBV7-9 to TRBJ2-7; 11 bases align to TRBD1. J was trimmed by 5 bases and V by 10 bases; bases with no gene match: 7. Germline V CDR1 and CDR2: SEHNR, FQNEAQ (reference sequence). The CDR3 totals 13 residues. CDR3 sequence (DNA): TGTGCCATATCGGTGGGACAGGGGGACGAGCAGTACTTC. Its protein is CAISVGQGDEQYF.

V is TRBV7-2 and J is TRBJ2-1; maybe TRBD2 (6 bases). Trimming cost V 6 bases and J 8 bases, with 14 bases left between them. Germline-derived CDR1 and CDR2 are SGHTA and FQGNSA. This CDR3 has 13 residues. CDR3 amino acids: CASRQFGGDEQFF. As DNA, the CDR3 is TGTGCCAGCAGACAGTTCGGCGGGGATGAGCAGTTCTTC. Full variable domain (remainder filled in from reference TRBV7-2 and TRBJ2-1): GAGVSQSPSNKVTEKGKDVELRCDPISGHTALYWYRQSLGQGLEFLIYFQGNSAPDKSGLPSDRFSAERTGGSVSTLTIQRTQQEDSAVYLCASRQFGGDEQFFGPGTRLTVL.

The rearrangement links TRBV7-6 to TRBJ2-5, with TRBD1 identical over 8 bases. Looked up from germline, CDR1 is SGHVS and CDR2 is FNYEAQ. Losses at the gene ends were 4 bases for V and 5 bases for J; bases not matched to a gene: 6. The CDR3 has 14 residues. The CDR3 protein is CASSSRTGRETQYF. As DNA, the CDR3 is TGTGCCAGCAGCTCGCGGACAGGGAGGGAGACCCAGTACTTC.

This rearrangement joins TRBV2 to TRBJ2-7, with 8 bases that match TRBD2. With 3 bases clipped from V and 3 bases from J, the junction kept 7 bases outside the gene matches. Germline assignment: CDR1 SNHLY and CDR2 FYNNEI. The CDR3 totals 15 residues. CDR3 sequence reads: CASSEGPGGVYEQYF. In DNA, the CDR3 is TGTGCCAGCAGTGAGGGCCCCGGGGGGGTCTACGAGCAGTACTTC.

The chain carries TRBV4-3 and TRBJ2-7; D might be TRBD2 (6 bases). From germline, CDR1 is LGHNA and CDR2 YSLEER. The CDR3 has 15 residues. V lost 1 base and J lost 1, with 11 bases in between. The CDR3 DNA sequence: TGCGCCAGCAGCCAAGCCGTTGCGGGGTCCTACGAGCAGTACTTC. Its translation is CASSQAVAGSYEQYF.

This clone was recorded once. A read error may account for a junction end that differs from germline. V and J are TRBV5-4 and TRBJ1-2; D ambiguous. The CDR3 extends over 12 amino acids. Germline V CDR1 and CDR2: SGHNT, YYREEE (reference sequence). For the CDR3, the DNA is TGTGCCAGCATAGACACGCTATATGGCTACCCCTTC. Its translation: CASIDTLYGYPF.

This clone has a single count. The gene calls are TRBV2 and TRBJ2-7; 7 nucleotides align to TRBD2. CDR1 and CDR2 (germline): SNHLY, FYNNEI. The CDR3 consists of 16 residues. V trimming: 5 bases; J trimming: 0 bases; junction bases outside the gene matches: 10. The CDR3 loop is CASSPRNAGVSYEQYF. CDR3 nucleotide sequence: TGTGCCAGCAGTCCGCGTAACGCGGGGGTCTCCTACGAGCAGTACTTC.

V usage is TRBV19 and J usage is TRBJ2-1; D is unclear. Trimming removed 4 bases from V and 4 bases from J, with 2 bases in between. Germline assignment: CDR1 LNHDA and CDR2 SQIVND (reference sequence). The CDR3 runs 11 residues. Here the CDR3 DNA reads TGTGCCAGTAGTACTTACAATGAGCAGTTCTTC. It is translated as CASSTYNEQFF.

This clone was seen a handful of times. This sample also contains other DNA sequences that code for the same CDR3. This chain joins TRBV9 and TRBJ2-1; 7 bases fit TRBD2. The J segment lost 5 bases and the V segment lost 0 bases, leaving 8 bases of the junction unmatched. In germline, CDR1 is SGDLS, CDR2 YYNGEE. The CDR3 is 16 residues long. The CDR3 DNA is TGTGCCAGCAGCGTAGGGCCTAGCGGAAACAACAATGAGCAGTTCTTC. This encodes CASSVGPSGNNNEQFF.

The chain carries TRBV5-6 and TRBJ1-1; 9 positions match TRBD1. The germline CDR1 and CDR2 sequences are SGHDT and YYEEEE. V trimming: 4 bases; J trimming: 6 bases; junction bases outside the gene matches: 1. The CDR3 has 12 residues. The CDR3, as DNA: TGTGCCAGCAGCCGGGACAGGGCTGAAGCTTTCTTT. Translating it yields CASSRDRAEAFF.

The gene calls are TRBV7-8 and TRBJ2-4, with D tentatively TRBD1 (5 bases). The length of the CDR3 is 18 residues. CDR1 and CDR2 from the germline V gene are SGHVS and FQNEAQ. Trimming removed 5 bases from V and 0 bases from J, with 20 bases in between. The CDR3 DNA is TGTGCCAGCAGCCATACATACACAGGCGCCCTAGCCAAAAACATTCAGTACTTC. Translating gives CASSHTYTGALAKNIQYF.